What follows describes a single T cell receptor (beta chain). Its antigen is undetermined. This entry belongs to a study of CD8 T cells in ankylosing spondylitis. TCR beta libraries were made by quantitative 5'-RACE with molecular barcodes. Each CDR3 protein is one row after TCRdb ran MiXCR on the 5' RACE reads. This table has almost 400,000 distinct CDR3 sequences, under 25% appearing once. The study, taken as a whole, reports: A TCR beta motif of fewer than 10 highly homologous variants seemed to mark ankylosing spondylitis blood. The disease-linked clones had a CD8+ phenotype and low blood frequencies.

Germline V gene sequence: CDR1 DFQATT, CDR2 SNEGSKA (reference sequence). The CDR3 consists of 15 residues. J gave up 7 bases and V 3 bases, and 8 bases lay outside the gene matches. This chain uses TRBV20-1 with TRBJ2-1; TRBD2 matches at 11 bases. Sequencing was done on a sample of blood, either unsorted or a sorted T cell fraction (not recorded which). This clonotype originated in a male donor with ankylosing spondylitis. For the CDR3, the DNA is TGCAGTGCTAGTGGGGCTAGCGGGAGGTCAAATGAGCAGTTCTTC. It encodes CSASGASGRSNEQFF.